A selection of T cell receptor beta chains follows, all from one sample in a study of cytomegalovirus exposure and HLA in healthy donors. Measured with immunoSEQ multiplex PCR; TCRdb has only the in-frame clones, and not every one. Here the sample spans under 200,000 clones, 77% being singletons. The sequenced sample consisted of PBMCs. The receptors shown here come from a middle-aged woman in good health and CMV-seropositive. Each CDR3 is given with its conserved first and last residue. Each record gives: D gene, J gene, V gene, clone size, CDR3 protein, CDR3 DNA. The D gene is left open where the match is weak. Where a row states a size, it is once, few, many or the class of an expanded clone; other rows omit it.

D gene: TRBD2
J gene: TRBJ2-7
V gene: TRBV7-2
clone size: -
CDR3 protein: CASSSQRGGSLEQYF
CDR3 DNA: TGTGCCAGCAGCTCGCAGCGGGGGGGTAGTCTCGAGCAGTACTTC

D gene: -
J gene: TRBJ2-5
V gene: TRBV9
clone size: -
CDR3 protein: CASSVGQPETQYF
CDR3 DNA: TGTGCCAGCAGCGTAGGACAGCCAGAGACCCAGTACTTC

D gene: -
J gene: TRBJ2-4
V gene: TRBV2
clone size: -
CDR3 protein: CASSASTGLQYF
CDR3 DNA: TGTGCCAGCAGTGCAAGCACAGGGTTACAGTACTTC

D gene: -
J gene: TRBJ2-3
V gene: TRBV7-8
clone size: -
CDR3 protein: CASSPPGTTDTQYF
CDR3 DNA: TGTGCCAGCAGCCCCCCGGGAACTACAGATACGCAGTATTTT

D gene: -
J gene: TRBJ1-1
V gene: TRBV29-1
clone size: -
CDR3 protein: CSVGRSEITEAFF
CDR3 DNA: TGCAGCGTTGGTAGATCGGAGATCACTGAAGCTTTCTTT

D gene: -
J gene: TRBJ1-2
V gene: TRBV7-9
clone size: -
CDR3 protein: CSSSSGDYGYTF
CDR3 DNA: TGTTCCAGCAGCTCCGGAGACTATGGCTACACCTTC

D gene: -
J gene: TRBJ2-6
V gene: TRBV13
clone size: -
CDR3 protein: CASSHSGVWGGGANVLTF
CDR3 DNA: TGTGCCAGCAGCCATAGTGGGGTCTGGGGCGGTGGGGCCAACGTCCTGACTTTC

D gene: -
J gene: TRBJ2-7
V gene: TRBV11-3
clone size: -
CDR3 protein: CASSLAYEQYF
CDR3 DNA: TGTGCCAGCAGCTTAGCGTACGAGCAGTACTTC

D gene: -
J gene: TRBJ2-1
V gene: TRBV27
clone size: -
CDR3 protein: CASSLIGAQYNEQFF
CDR3 DNA: TGTGCCAGCAGTTTAATAGGGGCACAGTACAATGAGCAGTTCTTC

D gene: TRBD2
J gene: TRBJ2-3
V gene: TRBV6-5
clone size: -
CDR3 protein: CASSFLAGGRAQYF
CDR3 DNA: TGTGCCAGCAGTTTCCTAGCGGGGGGCCGAGCGCAGTATTTT

D gene: TRBD1
J gene: TRBJ1-1
V gene: TRBV7-2
clone size: -
CDR3 protein: CASSYRQGAIAEAFF
CDR3 DNA: TGTGCCAGCAGCTACCGACAGGGGGCGATAGCTGAAGCTTTCTTT

D gene: TRBD1
J gene: TRBJ1-3
V gene: TRBV7-9
clone size: -
CDR3 protein: CASSGRDRGNTIYF
CDR3 DNA: TGTGCCAGCAGCGGCCGGGACAGAGGGAACACCATATATTTT

D gene: -
J gene: TRBJ2-4
V gene: TRBV6-5
clone size: once
CDR3 protein: CASGKSGLAGNIQYF
CDR3 DNA: TGTGCCAGCGGCAAGTCAGGGTTGGCCGGGAACATTCAGTACTTC

D gene: -
J gene: TRBJ1-1
V gene: TRBV6-5
clone size: -
CDR3 protein: CASSSETGTNTEAFF
CDR3 DNA: TGTGCCAGCAGTTCCGAGACAGGAACGAACACTGAAGCTTTCTTT

D gene: -
J gene: TRBJ2-5
V gene: TRBV27
clone size: -
CDR3 protein: CASSPTPSGTQYF
CDR3 DNA: TGTGCCAGCAGTCCCACCCCTTCGGGGACCCAGTACTTC

D gene: -
J gene: TRBJ2-7
V gene: TRBV5-1
clone size: -
CDR3 protein: CASARLSSYEQYF
CDR3 DNA: TGCGCCAGCGCCCGACTGAGCTCCTACGAGCAGTACTTC

D gene: TRBD1
J gene: TRBJ1-6
V gene: TRBV7-2
clone size: -
CDR3 protein: CASSSGTGDSPLHF
CDR3 DNA: TGTGCCAGCAGCTCCGGGACAGGTGATTCACCCCTCCACTTT

D gene: TRBD2
J gene: TRBJ2-5
V gene: TRBV4-3
clone size: -
CDR3 protein: CASSQGTSPRETQYF
CDR3 DNA: TGCGCCAGCAGCCAAGGGACTAGCCCTCGGGAGACCCAGTACTTC

D gene: -
J gene: TRBJ1-6
V gene: TRBV4-1
clone size: -
CDR3 protein: CASSQGKGSGNSPLHF
CDR3 DNA: TGCGCCAGCAGCCAAGGCAAGGGGTCGGGCAATTCACCCCTCCACTTT

D gene: -
J gene: TRBJ2-7
V gene: TRBV2
clone size: -
CDR3 protein: CASGTQGQITMEQYF
CDR3 DNA: TGTGCCAGCGGGACCCAAGGACAGATTACGATGGAGCAGTACTTC

D gene: -
J gene: TRBJ2-2
V gene: TRBV4-3
clone size: once
CDR3 protein: CASSQGLAVANTGELFF
CDR3 DNA: TGCGCCAGCAGCCAGGGGTTAGCGGTAGCGAACACCGGGGAGCTGTTTTTT

D gene: -
J gene: TRBJ1-1
V gene: TRBV29-1
clone size: -
CDR3 protein: CSVGRSQGRNTEAFF
CDR3 DNA: TGCAGCGTTGGCCGGTCGCAGGGGAGAAACACTGAAGCTTTCTTT

D gene: -
J gene: TRBJ2-2
V gene: TRBV19
clone size: -
CDR3 protein: CASSVWKRANTGELFF
CDR3 DNA: TGTGCCAGTTCAGTCTGGAAGCGGGCGAACACCGGGGAGCTGTTTTTT

D gene: TRBD1
J gene: TRBJ2-5
V gene: TRBV7-9
clone size: -
CDR3 protein: CASSPQTGGETQYF
CDR3 DNA: TGTGCCAGCAGCCCGCAGACAGGGGGAGAGACCCAGTACTTC

D gene: TRBD1
J gene: TRBJ2-7
V gene: TRBV6-5
clone size: -
CDR3 protein: CASSYSGTGVYEQYF
CDR3 DNA: TGTGCCAGCAGTTACTCCGGGACAGGGGTCTACGAGCAGTACTTC

D gene: TRBD1
J gene: TRBJ2-2
V gene: TRBV29-1
clone size: -
CDR3 protein: CSVAIRDRGTGELFF
CDR3 DNA: TGCAGCGTCGCCATCCGGGACAGGGGAACCGGGGAGCTGTTTTTT

D gene: TRBD2
J gene: TRBJ2-2
V gene: TRBV6-4
clone size: few
CDR3 protein: CASSIAGETGELFF
CDR3 DNA: TGTGCCAGCAGTATAGCGGGAGAGACCGGGGAGCTGTTTTTT

D gene: -
J gene: TRBJ2-2
V gene: TRBV5-6
clone size: few
CDR3 protein: CASSRVQAGETGELFF
CDR3 DNA: TGTGCCAGCAGCCGCGTTCAGGCAGGGGAAACCGGGGAGCTGTTTTTT

D gene: -
J gene: TRBJ1-6
V gene: TRBV6-5
clone size: -
CDR3 protein: CASRPPGQFNSPLHF
CDR3 DNA: TGTGCCAGCAGGCCACCCGGACAGTTTAATTCACCCCTCCACTTT

D gene: -
J gene: TRBJ1-5
V gene: TRBV9
clone size: once
CDR3 protein: CASSAGEGAGNQPQHF
CDR3 DNA: TGTGCCAGCAGCGCCGGGGAGGGTGCGGGCAATCAGCCCCAGCATTTT

D gene: TRBD1
J gene: TRBJ2-7
V gene: TRBV6-5
clone size: -
CDR3 protein: CASSYYRGPYEQYF
CDR3 DNA: TGTGCCAGCAGTTACTACAGGGGCCCCTACGAGCAGTACTTC

D gene: -
J gene: TRBJ2-3
V gene: TRBV29-1
clone size: -
CDR3 protein: CSVVPRDTQYF
CDR3 DNA: TGCAGCGTGGTACCTCGGGATACGCAGTATTTT

D gene: -
J gene: TRBJ1-4
V gene: TRBV7-2
clone size: -
CDR3 protein: CASSLSGEKLFF
CDR3 DNA: TGTGCCAGCAGCTTATCGGGTGAAAAACTGTTTTTT

D gene: TRBD1
J gene: TRBJ2-7
V gene: TRBV7-6
clone size: -
CDR3 protein: CASSLEGQGGGGYEQYF
CDR3 DNA: TGTGCCAGCAGCTTAGAGGGACAGGGTGGGGGAGGATACGAGCAGTACTTC

D gene: TRBD1
J gene: TRBJ2-1
V gene: TRBV12-5
clone size: -
CDR3 protein: CASGLPPGTGVGNEQFF
CDR3 DNA: TGTGCTAGTGGTTTGCCTCCCGGGACAGGGGTGGGCAATGAGCAGTTCTTC

D gene: -
J gene: TRBJ1-1
V gene: TRBV10-2
clone size: -
CDR3 protein: CASVGGTPEAFF
CDR3 DNA: TGCGCCAGCGTGGGGGGGACTCCTGAAGCTTTCTTT

D gene: -
J gene: TRBJ2-5
V gene: TRBV9
clone size: -
CDR3 protein: CASSPSGQETQYF
CDR3 DNA: TGTGCCAGCAGCCCCAGCGGACAAGAGACCCAGTACTTC

D gene: TRBD2
J gene: TRBJ2-7
V gene: TRBV18
clone size: -
CDR3 protein: CASSRTSGYEQYF
CDR3 DNA: TGTGCCAGCTCAAGGACTAGCGGGTACGAGCAGTACTTC

D gene: TRBD1
J gene: TRBJ2-7
V gene: TRBV6-1
clone size: -
CDR3 protein: CASSDPRQGTYEQYF
CDR3 DNA: TGTGCCAGCAGTGATCCCAGACAGGGTACCTACGAGCAGTACTTC

D gene: -
J gene: TRBJ1-1
V gene: TRBV5-1
clone size: -
CDR3 protein: CASSLAVLNTEAFF
CDR3 DNA: TGCGCCAGCAGCTTGGCGGTATTGAACACTGAAGCTTTCTTT

D gene: TRBD1
J gene: TRBJ1-5
V gene: TRBV18
clone size: -
CDR3 protein: CASSVDRADSNQPQHF
CDR3 DNA: TGTGCCAGCTCAGTCGACAGGGCAGATAGCAATCAGCCCCAGCATTTT

D gene: -
J gene: TRBJ2-7
V gene: TRBV7-2
clone size: -
CDR3 protein: CASSITPTRGAYEQYF
CDR3 DNA: TGTGCCAGCAGCATAACCCCGACTAGAGGCGCCTACGAGCAGTACTTC

D gene: TRBD2
J gene: TRBJ2-5
V gene: TRBV5-1
clone size: -
CDR3 protein: CASSLDPVAGAGETQYF
CDR3 DNA: TGCGCCAGCAGCTTGGATCCAGTAGCGGGGGCGGGAGAGACCCAGTACTTC

D gene: -
J gene: TRBJ2-7
V gene: TRBV5-6
clone size: -
CDR3 protein: CASSLLSYEQYF
CDR3 DNA: TGTGCCAGCAGCCTCCTCTCCTACGAGCAGTACTTC

D gene: -
J gene: TRBJ2-2
V gene: TRBV30
clone size: -
CDR3 protein: CAWSKIRGTNTGELFF
CDR3 DNA: TGTGCCTGGAGTAAGATACGGGGAACGAACACCGGGGAGCTGTTTTTT

D gene: TRBD1
J gene: TRBJ2-7
V gene: TRBV5-1
clone size: few
CDR3 protein: CASNKAGTGYEGEQYF
CDR3 DNA: TGCGCCAGCAACAAAGCCGGGACAGGTTATGAGGGGGAGCAGTACTTC

D gene: TRBD2
J gene: TRBJ2-5
V gene: TRBV4-1
clone size: -
CDR3 protein: CASSPSPSGRETQYF
CDR3 DNA: TGCGCCAGCAGCCCTTCGCCCAGCGGGAGGGAGACCCAGTACTTC

D gene: -
J gene: TRBJ2-1
V gene: TRBV14
clone size: -
CDR3 protein: CASRPQGIDNEQFF
CDR3 DNA: TGTGCCAGCAGACCCCAGGGTATCGACAATGAGCAGTTCTTC

D gene: TRBD1
J gene: TRBJ2-2
V gene: TRBV7-7
clone size: few
CDR3 protein: CASSLEGGPNTGELFF
CDR3 DNA: TGTGCCAGCAGCTTAGAAGGGGGCCCTAACACCGGGGAGCTGTTTTTT

D gene: TRBD1
J gene: TRBJ1-2
V gene: TRBV30
clone size: -
CDR3 protein: CAWGIRGTGRYGYTF
CDR3 DNA: TGTGCCTGGGGCATCCGAGGGACAGGGCGCTATGGCTACACCTTC

D gene: -
J gene: TRBJ1-2
V gene: TRBV13
clone size: -
CDR3 protein: CASSLYSDYGYTF
CDR3 DNA: TGTGCCAGCAGCTTATACTCTGACTATGGCTACACCTTC

D gene: TRBD1
J gene: TRBJ2-5
V gene: TRBV5-4
clone size: -
CDR3 protein: CASSLRQGETQYF
CDR3 DNA: TGTGCCAGCAGCTTGCGACAGGGAGAGACCCAGTACTTC

D gene: -
J gene: TRBJ1-4
V gene: TRBV27
clone size: -
CDR3 protein: CASSSTGAVREKLFF
CDR3 DNA: TGTGCCAGCAGTTCGACAGGAGCGGTAAGGGAAAAACTGTTTTTT

D gene: -
J gene: TRBJ2-3
V gene: TRBV7-9
clone size: few
CDR3 protein: CASSPRTGLHTDTQYF
CDR3 DNA: TGTGCCAGCAGCCCCCGAACGGGGTTACACACAGATACGCAGTATTTT

D gene: TRBD1
J gene: TRBJ1-2
V gene: TRBV28
clone size: -
CDR3 protein: CASSPSGPPGQAPSGYTF
CDR3 DNA: TGTGCCAGCAGTCCCTCGGGGCCACCGGGACAGGCCCCCTCTGGCTACACCTTC

D gene: -
J gene: TRBJ2-7
V gene: TRBV28
clone size: -
CDR3 protein: CASIPSRGEQYF
CDR3 DNA: TGTGCCAGCATCCCTAGTCGGGGTGAGCAGTACTTC

D gene: -
J gene: TRBJ2-2
V gene: TRBV7-2
clone size: once
CDR3 protein: CASSLDGEIVTGELFF
CDR3 DNA: TGTGCCAGCAGCTTAGACGGGGAGATCGTCACCGGGGAGCTGTTTTTT